This T cell receptor (beta chain) was recovered during a study of T cells after yellow fever vaccination. Whole-study findings and limits: Post-booster repertoires again held most primary-vaccination clones (roughly 95% CD4, roughly 88% CD8). FACS-sorted repertoires could harbor abundant contaminating bulk-population clonotypes.

In its sample, this clonotype was seen a few times. Antigen unknown. Per germline, CDR1 MNHEY and CDR2 SVGAGI. V lost 2 bases and J 5 bases, leaving 19 bases between the germline ends. This CDR3 is 16 amino acids long. TCRdb re-called the 5' RACE reads with MiXCR, one entry per CDR3 protein. Among roughly 500,000 distinct CDR3 sequences, 15% to 20% were seen once, and the ten largest hold around 15%. This specimen consisted of PBMCs, obtained 15 days after the yellow fever booster vaccination. The sequence was collected from a man aged 30 to 39 who received the YFV17D yellow fever vaccine. J is TRBJ2-7 and V is TRBV6-5, with D perhaps matching TRBD2 (7 bases). The CDR3 region is CASSYLAGGAAHEQYF. CDR3 nucleotide sequence: TGTGCCAGCAGTTACCTAGCTGGGGGGGCGGCCCACGAGCAGTACTTC.